The rows below give T cell receptor beta chains drawn from one sample of a study of blood T cell repertoires in COVID-19. Here immunoSEQ multiplex PCR was the method, and the copy in TCRdb shows in-frame clones only, minus some. This sample has roughly 76,000 clones, with 90% found just once. The specimen sequenced was peripheral blood. These receptors all stem from a man aged 50 to 59 with acute or convalescent COVID-19. Both conserved end residues are part of each CDR3. The order of the fields is J gene, clone size, V gene, D gene, CDR3 protein, CDR3 DNA. A D gene is named only where the DNA matches it firmly. Size is omitted from some rows. Given values are once, few, many or a class for expanded clones.

TRBJ2-2	NA	TRBV7-8	TRBD2	CASSLMRAGGHTGELFF	TGTGCCAGCAGCTTAATGAGAGCGGGGGGGCACACCGGGGAGCTGTTTTTT
TRBJ1-4	once	TRBV28	NA	CASSLGGGMFVDATNEKLFF	TGTGCCAGCAGTCTAGGGGGGGGGATGTTCGTGGATGCAACTAATGAAAAACTGTTTTTT
TRBJ2-3	NA	TRBV5-1	TRBD1	CASSGGTGGSDTQYF	TGCGCCAGCAGCGGCGGGACAGGGGGCTCAGATACGCAGTATTTT
TRBJ2-5	NA	TRBV30	NA	CAWSVGTGSGETQYF	TGTGCCTGGAGTGTAGGAACAGGGAGCGGAGAGACCCAGTACTTC
TRBJ1-2	NA	TRBV2	NA	CASSARGLDGYTF	TGTGCCAGCAGTGCTAGGGGGTTGGATGGCTACACCTTC
TRBJ2-3	NA	TRBV30	TRBD2	CAWSVRRLAGNTDTQYF	TGTGCCTGGAGTGTACGGCGGCTAGCGGGGAACACAGATACGCAGTATTTT
TRBJ1-2	NA	TRBV9	NA	CASSVGGGNYGYTF	TGTGCCAGCAGCGTAGGTGGCGGGAACTATGGCTACACCTTC
TRBJ1-2	once	TRBV28	NA	CASTTVTSYGYTF	TGTGCCAGCACCACAGTTACTTCCTATGGCTACACCTTC
TRBJ1-2	NA	TRBV4-3	NA	CASSSRGTGNYGYTF	TGCGCCAGCAGCTCCCGGGGGACGGGGAACTATGGCTACACCTTC
TRBJ2-7	once	TRBV5-4	NA	CASSPSAVSYEQYF	TGTGCCAGCAGCCCTTCAGCGGTCTCCTACGAGCAGTACTTC
TRBJ2-3	NA	TRBV28	NA	CASSSHSGETDTQYF	TGTGCCAGCAGTTCCCATTCGGGGGAAACAGATACGCAGTATTTT
TRBJ2-1	NA	TRBV7-9	NA	CASSLALRTRLVDEQFF	TGTGCCAGCAGCTTAGCGCTACGTACTAGATTAGTCGATGAGCAGTTCTTC
TRBJ2-2	NA	TRBV4-1	NA	CASSEYPGGTGELFF	TGCGCCAGCAGTGAGTATCCGGGTGGAACCGGGGAGCTGTTTTTT
TRBJ1-1	NA	TRBV28	NA	CASSLPSNTEAFF	TGTGCCAGCAGTTTACCCAGTAACACTGAAGCTTTCTTT
TRBJ2-1	NA	TRBV7-9	NA	CASSFDRIYNEQFF	TGTGCCAGCAGCTTCGACAGGATCTACAATGAGCAGTTCTTC
TRBJ2-1	NA	TRBV27	TRBD2	CASSLIAGGPFNEQFF	TGTGCCAGCAGTTTAATAGCGGGAGGCCCTTTCAATGAGCAGTTCTTC
TRBJ1-5	once	TRBV6-1	NA	CASSESVLGSSNQPQHF	TGTGCCAGCAGTGAAAGCGTTCTTGGCAGTAGCAATCAGCCCCAGCATTTT
TRBJ2-2	NA	TRBV3-1/TRBV3-2	NA	CASSRRDLSTGELFF	TGTGCCAGCAGCCGTCGGGACTTATCCACCGGGGAGCTGTTTTTT
TRBJ1-6	NA	TRBV5-1	NA	CASATGTLNSPLHF	TGCGCCAGCGCTACAGGAACTCTTAATTCACCCCTCCACTTT
TRBJ2-7	NA	TRBV28	NA	CASSTPLGEQYF	TGTGCCAGCAGTACTCCACTTGGCGAGCAGTACTTC
TRBJ1-3	once	TRBV13	TRBD1	CASSPGGRNTIYF	TGTGCCAGCAGTCCAGGGGGCCGAAACACCATATATTTT
TRBJ2-7	NA	TRBV14	TRBD2	CASSQTASGSWYYEQYF	TGTGCCAGCAGCCAAACGGCTAGCGGGAGCTGGTACTACGAGCAGTACTTC
TRBJ2-1	NA	TRBV6-5	TRBD2	CASSPSLTSWNEQFF	TGTGCCAGCAGTCCTTCCCTGACTAGCTGGAATGAGCAGTTCTTC
TRBJ2-3	NA	TRBV20-1	NA	CSASDGASDSDTQYF	TGCAGTGCTAGTGATGGGGCTAGCGATTCGGATACGCAGTATTTT
TRBJ2-1	NA	TRBV11-2	NA	CASSLEGTTLGAEQFF	TGTGCCAGCAGCTTAGAAGGGACCACCCTGGGGGCTGAGCAGTTCTTC
TRBJ2-1	NA	TRBV7-8	NA	CASSLVLRVTYNEQFF	TGTGCCAGCAGCTTAGTTTTGCGGGTCACCTACAATGAGCAGTTCTTC
TRBJ2-3	NA	TRBV4-3	TRBD2	CASSQVGLAGAGDTQYF	TGCGCCAGCAGCCAAGTGGGACTAGCGGGGGCAGGCGATACGCAGTATTTT
TRBJ2-2	NA	TRBV2	NA	CASSGPTGGLAGELFF	TGTGCCAGCAGTGGACCTACGGGTGGGTTGGCCGGGGAGCTGTTTTTT
TRBJ1-2	NA	TRBV29-1	NA	CSVITRQDPLGYGYTF	TGCAGCGTTATCACGCGACAGGATCCGTTGGGGTATGGCTACACCTTC
TRBJ2-1	NA	TRBV4-1	TRBD2	CASSQDLPSPGLASYNEQFF	TGCGCCAGCAGCCAAGATCTCCCCTCGCCGGGACTAGCGAGCTACAATGAGCAGTTCTTC
TRBJ1-2	few	TRBV5-1	NA	CASRFGLPPLTNYGYTF	TGCGCCAGCAGATTTGGGCTACCCCCCTTAACTAACTATGGCTACACCTTC
TRBJ1-2	NA	TRBV2	NA	CASSDTRVGGYTF	TGTGCCAGCAGTGATACCAGGGTAGGAGGCTACACCTTC
TRBJ1-1	NA	TRBV5-1	TRBD1	CASSLGTGTVTEAFF	TGCGCCAGCAGCTTGGGGACCGGGACAGTAACTGAAGCTTTCTTT
TRBJ2-6	NA	TRBV28	NA	CASSSRLDSGANVLTF	TGTGCCAGCAGCTCTAGATTAGACTCTGGGGCCAACGTCCTGACTTTC
TRBJ1-1	NA	TRBV6-6	NA	CASSRGNTEAFF	TGTGCCAGCAGCCGGGGGAACACTGAAGCTTTCTTT
TRBJ2-6	NA	TRBV7-2	NA	CASSLDNSGANVLTF	TGTGCCAGCAGCTTAGACAACTCTGGGGCCAACGTCCTGACTTTC
TRBJ1-1	few	TRBV6-6	TRBD1	CASSNPGQGSTEAFF	TGTGCCAGCAGTAACCCGGGACAGGGGAGCACTGAAGCTTTCTTT
TRBJ2-5	NA	TRBV5-5	TRBD1	CASSRPPGQGQETQYF	TGTGCCAGCAGCCGACCGCCGGGACAGGGCCAAGAGACCCAGTACTTC
TRBJ1-2	NA	TRBV5-4	NA	CASSLSVDSAYGYTF	TGTGCCAGCAGCCTTTCCGTCGACAGCGCGTATGGCTACACCTTC
TRBJ2-4	NA	TRBV11-3	NA	CASSSNRGLAKNIQYF	TGTGCCAGCAGCTCAAACAGGGGACTAGCCAAAAACATTCAGTACTTC
TRBJ1-4	NA	TRBV18	TRBD1	CASSPTDRVYNEKLFF	TGTGCCAGCTCACCCACTGACAGGGTCTATAATGAAAAACTGTTTTTT
TRBJ1-6	few	TRBV7-9	NA	CASSSGGWKDSPLHF	TGTGCCAGCAGCTCAGGTGGTTGGAAAGATTCACCCCTCCACTTT
TRBJ2-7	NA	TRBV5-1	TRBD2	CASSPATGTSGRYEQYF	TGCGCCAGCAGCCCCGCAACCGGGACTAGCGGGAGGTACGAGCAGTACTTC
TRBJ2-7	NA	TRBV27	TRBD1	CASSWAGTGGNEQYF	TGTGCCAGCAGTTGGGCCGGGACAGGTGGAAACGAGCAGTACTTC
TRBJ2-3	NA	TRBV4-3	TRBD2	CASSQDLGAGQSTDTQYF	TGCGCCAGCAGCCAAGATTTGGGAGCGGGGCAAAGTACAGATACGCAGTATTTT
TRBJ2-7	NA	TRBV11-2	TRBD1	CASSLDRGTYEQYF	TGTGCCAGCAGCTTGGACAGGGGGACGTACGAGCAGTACTTC
TRBJ1-2	NA	TRBV6-5	NA	CASSLQGGYTF	TGTGCCAGCAGTCTACAGGGCGGCTACACCTTC
TRBJ2-1	NA	TRBV19	NA	CASSNGLPQQFF	TGTGCCAGTAGTAACGGACTACCGCAGCAGTTCTTC
TRBJ1-1	NA	TRBV29-1	TRBD1	CSVGQGGEAFF	TGCAGCGTCGGACAGGGTGGGGAAGCTTTCTTT
TRBJ2-5	NA	TRBV7-3	TRBD1	CASSLTGTGASETQYF	TGTGCCAGCAGCTTAACCGGGACAGGGGCTTCTGAGACCCAGTACTTC
TRBJ1-5	few	TRBV28	NA	CASRRELSNQPQHF	TGTGCCAGCAGAAGGGAGTTAAGCAATCAGCCCCAGCATTTT
TRBJ1-1	few	TRBV6-2/TRBV6-3	NA	CASSFTLNTEAFF	TGTGCCAGCAGTTTCACACTGAACACTGAAGCTTTCTTT
TRBJ2-5	NA	TRBV12-3/TRBV12-4	NA	CASSPKEIQYF	TGTGCCAGCAGTCCCAAAGAGATCCAGTACTTC
TRBJ2-5	NA	TRBV7-3	TRBD2	CASSLTGGGGPTQETQYF	TGTGCCAGCAGCTTAACGGGTGGCGGGGGGCCCACCCAAGAGACCCAGTACTTC
TRBJ2-7	NA	TRBV6-6	TRBD2	CASSYEASGMSEQYF	TGTGCCAGCAGTTATGAGGCTAGCGGGATGAGCGAGCAGTACTTC
TRBJ1-1	NA	TRBV19	TRBD1	CASSRGQGNTEAFF	TGTGCCAGTAGTAGGGGACAGGGGAACACTGAAGCTTTCTTT
TRBJ1-2	NA	TRBV27	NA	CASAPAGFNYGYTF	TGTGCCAGCGCCCCTGCCGGTTTTAACTATGGCTACACCTTC
TRBJ2-3	once	TRBV5-4	TRBD2	CASSWGGGGTDTQYF	TGTGCCAGCAGCTGGGGTGGGGGGGGCACAGATACGCAGTATTTT
TRBJ1-5	once	TRBV28	NA	CASSVTVGNQPQHF	TGTGCCAGCAGTGTCACAGTGGGCAATCAGCCCCAGCATTTT
TRBJ1-3	NA	TRBV3-1/TRBV3-2	NA	CASSQVAPGNTIYF	TGTGCCAGCAGCCAAGTAGCGCCCGGAAACACCATATATTTT